Listed below are T cell receptor beta chains from one sample, sequenced in a study of CD8+ T cells in alopecia areata. The repertoire was sequenced with immunoSEQ multiplex PCR; TCRdb's copy has only in-frame clones and lacks some. This table has 10,000 or so clones, over 55% appearing once. Sequenced material: skin, taken at week 0. Receptors originate from a human donor with alopecia areata. The CDR3 runs from the conserved cysteine through the conserved F or W. Each record gives: clone size, V gene, D gene, J gene, CDR3 length, CDR3 DNA, CDR3 protein. The D gene is left open where the match is weak. Size is omitted from some rows. Given values are once, few, many or a class for expanded clones.

-	TRBV27	-	TRBJ1-6	16	TGTGCCAGCACCTCGGGGGCGGCCTCCTATAATTCACCCCTCCACTTT	CASTSGAASYNSPLHF
-	TRBV7-3	-	TRBJ2-1	13	TGTGCCAGCAGCTCTGAACCCATTAATGAGCAGTTCTTC	CASSSEPINEQFF
-	TRBV6-6	-	TRBJ1-2	14	TGTGCCAGCAGTAAGGGAGGGGTCCCCTATGGCTACACCTTC	CASSKGGVPYGYTF
-	TRBV7-9	-	TRBJ2-2	19	TGTGCCAGCAGCCCCGCCTTGGGAGACTATGCCTCGAGCACCGGGGAGCTGTTTTTT	CASSPALGDYASSTGELFF
-	TRBV25-1	TRBD1	TRBJ1-2	16	TGTGCCAGCAGTGAAGTAGGACAGGGGACGTCCGGTGGCTACACCTTC	CASSEVGQGTSGGYTF
once	TRBV10-3	TRBD1	TRBJ2-7	14	TGTGCCATCAGCCTGACAGGGGGCCCCTACGGGCAGTACTTC	CAISLTGGPYGQYF
once	TRBV7-9	-	TRBJ2-7	14	TGTGCCAGCAGCCCTACCGCAGGTCCCTACGAGCAGTACTTC	CASSPTAGPYEQYF
-	TRBV6-6	TRBD1	TRBJ2-2	15	TGTGCCAGCAGGACCGGGACAGGTTTTGCCGGGGAGCTGTTTTTT	CASRTGTGFAGELFF
-	TRBV6-1	TRBD1	TRBJ1-1	14	TGTGCCAGCATTCCGGGACAGGGGCTCGTTGAAGCTTTCTTT	CASIPGQGLVEAFF
few	TRBV7-6	TRBD2	TRBJ2-7	18	TGTGCCAGCAGCACACATCGAGGGACTAGCGGAAGAACCTACGAGCAGTACTTC	CASSTHRGTSGRTYEQYF
few	TRBV6-5	TRBD1	TRBJ2-7	15	TGTGCCAGCAGCTATGGACAGGTTAACTCCTACGAGCAGTACTTC	CASSYGQVNSYEQYF